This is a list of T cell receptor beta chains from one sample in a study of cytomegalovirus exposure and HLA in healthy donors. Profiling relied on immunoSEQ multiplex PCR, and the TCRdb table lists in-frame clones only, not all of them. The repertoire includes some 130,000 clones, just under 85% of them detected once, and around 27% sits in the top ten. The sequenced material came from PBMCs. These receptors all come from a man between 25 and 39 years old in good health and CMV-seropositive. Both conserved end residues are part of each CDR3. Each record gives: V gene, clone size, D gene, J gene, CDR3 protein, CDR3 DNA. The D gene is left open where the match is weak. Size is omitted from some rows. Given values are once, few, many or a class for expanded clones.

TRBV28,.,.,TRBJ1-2,CASSQANYGYTF,TGTGCCAGCAGTCAGGCTAACTATGGCTACACCTTC
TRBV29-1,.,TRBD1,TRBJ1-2,CSVEDLMLGGQGFGYTF,TGCAGCGTTGAAGATTTAATGTTGGGAGGACAGGGCTTTGGCTACACCTTC
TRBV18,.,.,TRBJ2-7,CASSPGFGGGMSSYEQYF,TGTGCCAGCTCACCAGGATTTGGGGGGGGCATGAGCTCCTACGAGCAGTACTTC
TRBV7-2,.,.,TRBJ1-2,CASRYRTGRYTF,TGTGCCAGCAGGTACAGAACCGGCAGATACACCTTC
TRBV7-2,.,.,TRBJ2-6,CASSLARISGANVLTF,TGTGCCAGCAGCTTAGCGCGGATCTCTGGGGCCAACGTCCTGACTTTC
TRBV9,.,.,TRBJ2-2,CASSAGTGELFF,TGTGCCAGCAGCGCGGGTACCGGGGAGCTGTTTTTT
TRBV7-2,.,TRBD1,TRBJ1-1,CASSRQGRAEAFF,TGTGCCAGCAGCCGACAGGGTAGAGCTGAAGCTTTCTTT
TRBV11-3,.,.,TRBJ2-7,CASSLDRGQDEQYF,TGTGCCAGCAGCTTAGACAGGGGTCAAGACGAGCAGTACTTC
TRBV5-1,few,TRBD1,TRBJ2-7,CASSSLQGMEYEQYF,TGCGCCAGCAGCTCTTTACAGGGGATGGAGTACGAGCAGTACTTC
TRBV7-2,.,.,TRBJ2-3,CASSREPGSTRTDTQYF,TGTGCCAGCAGCAGGGAGCCCGGGTCGACCCGCACAGATACGCAGTATTTT
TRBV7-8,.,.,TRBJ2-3,CASSLPYTDTQYF,TGTGCCAGCAGCTTACCCTACACAGATACGCAGTATTTT
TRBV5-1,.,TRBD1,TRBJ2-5,CASSLVWRGTGYRETQYF,TGCGCCAGCAGCTTGGTTTGGCGAGGGACAGGGTATCGAGAGACCCAGTACTTC
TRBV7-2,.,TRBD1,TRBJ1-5,CASSLFDRGRDQPQHF,TGTGCCAGCAGCCTCTTTGACAGGGGGCGTGATCAGCCCCAGCATTTT
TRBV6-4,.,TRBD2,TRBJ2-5,CASSDPQGLADLGETQYF,TGTGCCAGCAGTGACCCGCAAGGACTAGCCGACTTGGGTGAGACCCAGTACTTC
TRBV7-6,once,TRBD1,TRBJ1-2,CASSLEQGNYGYTF,TGTGCCAGCAGCTTAGAACAGGGGAACTATGGCTACACCTTC
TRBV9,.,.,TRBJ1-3,CASRSGNTIYF,TGTGCCAGCCGGAGTGGAAACACCATATATTTT
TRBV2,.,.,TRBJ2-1,CASSGNALTGQQFF,TGTGCCAGCAGTGGGAACGCCCTAACAGGCCAGCAGTTCTTC
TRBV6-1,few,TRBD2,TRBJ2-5,CASSEQERGGHQYF,TGTGCCAGCAGTGAACAGGAGCGGGGGGGGCACCAGTACTTC
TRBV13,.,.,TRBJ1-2,CASQKMGGTPSNYGYTF,TGTGCCAGTCAGAAAATGGGGGGGACACCTAGTAACTATGGCTACACCTTC
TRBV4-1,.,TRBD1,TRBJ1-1,CASSQDSGTGNVEAFF,TGCGCCAGCAGCCAAGATTCGGGGACAGGGAATGTTGAAGCTTTCTTT
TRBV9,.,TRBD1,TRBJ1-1,CASSGGVGTVNTEAFF,TGTGCCAGCAGCGGGGGGGTCGGGACAGTGAACACTGAAGCTTTCTTT
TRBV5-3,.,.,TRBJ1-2,CARSRRDGYTF,TGTGCCAGAAGTCGGAGGGATGGCTACACCTTC
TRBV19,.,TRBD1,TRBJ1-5,CASSRDSSFFYSNQPQHF,TGTGCCAGTAGTCGGGACAGCAGCTTCTTCTATAGCAATCAGCCCCAGCATTTT
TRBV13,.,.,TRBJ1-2,CASSRQGSGYTF,TGTGCCAGCAGCCGTCAGGGGAGCGGCTACACCTTC
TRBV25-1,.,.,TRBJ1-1,CASSEPLNMNTEAFF,TGTGCCAGCAGTGAACCACTGAATATGAACACTGAAGCTTTCTTT
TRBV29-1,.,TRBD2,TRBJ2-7,CSVELAGGLYEQYF,TGCAGCGTTGAACTAGCGGGAGGATTATACGAGCAGTACTTC
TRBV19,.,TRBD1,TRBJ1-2,CASSLEGQGAEGYTF,TGTGCCAGTAGTCTCGAGGGACAGGGGGCGGAAGGCTACACCTTC
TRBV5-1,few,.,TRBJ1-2,CASSEQEYYGYTF,TGCGCCAGCAGCGAACAGGAGTACTATGGCTACACCTTC
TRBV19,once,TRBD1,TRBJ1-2,CASSMITPGQGVGGYTF,TGTGCCAGTAGTATGATAACCCCGGGACAGGGTGTCGGAGGCTACACCTTC
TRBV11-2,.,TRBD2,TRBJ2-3,CASSPSSGGASTDTQYF,TGTGCCAGCAGCCCATCTAGCGGGGGGGCAAGCACAGATACGCAGTATTTT
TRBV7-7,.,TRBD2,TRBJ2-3,CASSPTSGIGTDTQYF,TGTGCCAGCAGCCCTACTAGCGGGATAGGGACAGATACGCAGTATTTT
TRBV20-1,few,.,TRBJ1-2,CSATGTYGYTF,TGCAGTGCTACTGGGACTTATGGCTACACCTTC
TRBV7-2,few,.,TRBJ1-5,CASSAGWNQPQHF,TGTGCCAGCAGCGCCGGGTGGAATCAGCCCCAGCATTTT
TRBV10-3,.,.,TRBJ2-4,CAISETDHGGNIQYF,TGTGCCATCAGTGAAACAGACCACGGAGGGAACATTCAGTACTTC
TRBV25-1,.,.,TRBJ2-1,CASTPSRTPSSYNEQFF,TGTGCCAGCACTCCCTCCCGGACTCCCAGCTCCTACAATGAGCAGTTCTTC
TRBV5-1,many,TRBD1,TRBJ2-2,CASATGDTGELFF,TGCGCCAGCGCGACAGGGGACACCGGGGAGCTGTTTTTT
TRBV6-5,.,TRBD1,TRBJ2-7,CASTRTGGIGEQYF,TGTGCCAGCACCCGGACAGGGGGCATTGGCGAGCAGTACTTC
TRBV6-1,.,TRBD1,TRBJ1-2,CASTKQGAVSYGYTF,TGTGCCAGCACTAAGCAGGGGGCGGTCTCCTATGGCTACACCTTC
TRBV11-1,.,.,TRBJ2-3,CASSLQDTDTQYF,TGTGCCAGCAGCTTACAGGACACAGATACGCAGTATTTT
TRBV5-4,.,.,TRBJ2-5,CASSLAPSTTQYF,TGTGCCAGCAGCTTGGCCCCTAGCACGACCCAGTACTTC
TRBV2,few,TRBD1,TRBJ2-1,CASRADRAGEQFF,TGTGCCAGCAGAGCCGACAGGGCTGGTGAGCAGTTCTTC
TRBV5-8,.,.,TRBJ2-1,CASSLGGSPYNEQFF,TGTGCCAGCAGCTTGGGAGGGAGTCCATACAATGAGCAGTTCTTC
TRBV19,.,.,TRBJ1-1,CASIPPQGRANTEAFF,TGTGCCAGTATCCCCCCCCAGGGCCGGGCGAACACTGAAGCTTTCTTT
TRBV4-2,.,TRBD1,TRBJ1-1,CASSQPETGIEGEAFF,TGTGCCAGCAGCCAACCAGAGACAGGGATTGAGGGTGAAGCTTTCTTT
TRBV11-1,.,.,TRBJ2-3,CASSPSTDTQYF,TGTGCCAGCAGCCCTAGCACAGATACGCAGTATTTT
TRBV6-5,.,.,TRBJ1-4,CASSLERYEKLFF,TGTGCCAGCAGCCTCGAGCGTTATGAAAAACTGTTTTTT
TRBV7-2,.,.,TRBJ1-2,CASSLVMLRGASGYTF,TGTGCCAGCAGCTTAGTGATGCTCAGGGGAGCCTCTGGCTACACCTTC
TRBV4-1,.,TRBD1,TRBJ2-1,CASSQEGQGVREQFF,TGCGCCAGCAGCCAAGAAGGACAGGGAGTGAGGGAGCAGTTCTTC
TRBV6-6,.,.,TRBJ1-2,CASTLQAASYGYTF,TGTGCCAGCACCCTACAGGCAGCGAGCTATGGCTACACCTTC
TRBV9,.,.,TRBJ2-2,CASSVGGLSYTGELFF,TGTGCCAGCAGCGTAGGGGGGCTGAGCTACACCGGGGAGCTGTTTTTT
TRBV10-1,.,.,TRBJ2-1,CASSERVAVEQFF,TGCGCCAGCAGTGAGCGGGTAGCGGTCGAGCAGTTCTTC
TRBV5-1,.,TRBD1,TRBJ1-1,CASSSLQGANTEAFF,TGCGCCAGCAGCTCCCTACAGGGGGCGAACACTGAAGCTTTCTTT
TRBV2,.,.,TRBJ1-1,CASTERRNTEAFF,TGTGCCAGCACCGAGAGGAGGAACACTGAAGCTTTCTTT
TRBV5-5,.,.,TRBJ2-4,CASSLAEWTFQYF,TGTGCCAGCAGCTTGGCCGAGTGGACTTTTCAGTACTTC
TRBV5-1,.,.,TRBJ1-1,CASSLDQGGEAFF,TGCGCCAGCAGCTTGGATCAGGGAGGGGAAGCTTTCTTT
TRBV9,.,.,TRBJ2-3,CASSATPDTQYF,TGTGCCAGCAGCGCGACTCCAGATACGCAGTATTTT
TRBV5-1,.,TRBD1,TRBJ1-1,CASSSTGEEAFF,TGCGCCAGCAGCTCAACAGGGGAGGAAGCTTTCTTT
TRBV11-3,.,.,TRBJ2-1,CASSYSSYNEQFF,TGTGCCAGCTCGTATAGCTCCTACAATGAGCAGTTCTTC
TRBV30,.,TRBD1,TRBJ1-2,CAWSVKVVRGQGTYTF,TGTGCCTGGAGTGTAAAGGTCGTTCGGGGACAGGGAACCTACACCTTC